This T cell receptor (beta chain) appears in the sequencing data of a study of regulatory T cells in long-lasting Graves disease (dated by TCRdb to the early 2020s). Study-wide context: Antithyroid drugs had been taken for less than 3 months by newly diagnosed Graves' disease patients. Persistent Graves' disease patients were compared with newly diagnosed Graves' disease patients by peripheral blood TCR sequencing and RNA sequencing. The study took place in China and was registered as a clinical trial. TCR sequencing covered around 13 persistent and approximately 20 newly diagnosed Graves' disease patients, 33 samples in total.

The time point label corresponds to: newly diagnosed GD, antithyroid drugs for less than 3 months. RNA was extracted from PBMCs in TRIzol for both TCR sequencing and RNA sequencing. The diagnosis of Graves' disease followed American Thyroid Association guidelines. The patients came from an endocrinology department in Xi'an, China. Each patient gave around 9 milliliters of peripheral blood, collected in an EDTA anticoagulant tube. Ficoll Paque Plus density gradient separation was used to isolate PBMCs, and no further T cell sorting was performed. An Agilent 2100 Bioanalyzer and agarose gel were used to check RNA quality, and a NanoDrop 2000 was used to measure RNA concentration. Broad study findings and their caveats: Sequencing and analysis were restricted to the TCR beta chain. TRBV28, TRBJ1-2 and TRBJ2-5 were preferentially used in persistent disease, while TRBV20-1 and TRBJ2-1 were favored in newly diagnosed disease. The study examined only peripheral blood because the primary lesion, thyroid tissue, could not be accessed. The small sample size was acknowledged by the authors as a limitation that may reduce accuracy. More public clonotypes were shared among persistent patients (around 3,000) than among newly diagnosed patients (roughly 1,000). Lower TCR Shannon entropy and fewer highly expanded clones were observed in persistent Graves' disease patients than in newly diagnosed patients, which suggested clonal expansion.

V is shortened by 2 bases, J by 0 bases, and the region joining them spans 7 bases. Via the germline V gene, CDR1 is SQVTM and CDR2 ANQGSEA. The CDR3 goes from the cysteine to the phenylalanine over 13 residues. The retained sequence is limited to the CDR3, 39 bases, with the frame set at the first base. This clonotype was recorded a few times. Its antigen is still unknown. Per-base qualities were not stored, and no clone one base away is much larger. Libraries were built with multiplex PCR. TCRdb lists the instrument as Illumina HiSeq 4000. iRepertoire HTBI primers and Arm-PCR amplification of CDR3 regions were used to construct TCR beta libraries. PCR products were gel purified before sequencing. In the paper's pipeline: A total of under 80 TRBV and under 15 TRBJ segments were identified across samples and were used for gene usage analysis of CDR3 amino acid clonotypes. Filtered high-quality paired reads were merged into contigs using COPE and FqMerger. BLAST was used to align contigs to the IMGT TRBV, TRBD and TRBJ reference genes, and CDR3 was defined following IMGT. Any clonotype with a frequency above 0.1% was classified as a highly expanded clone. Shannon entropy served as the measure of repertoire diversity, while the Gini coefficient captured V-J evenness. A clonotype was considered public if more than one individual shared it. TCRdb trimmed public reads at Q25 via fastp, called clones via MiXCR and kept in-frame beta chains. Rows are unified per CDR3 protein, each entry keeping the most common DNA and genes. V and J calls and clone size were set by TCRdb, not the authors. This sample holds approximately 310,000 distinct CDR3 sequences; over 15% were observed only once. About two fifths of the sample lies in the top ten.

The specimen comprised peripheral blood mononuclear cells (PBMCs), sampled at new diagnosis, from a patient treated with antithyroid drugs. This receptor was identified in a female donor with Graves disease. The chain couples TRBV29-1 to TRBJ1-1; TRBD1 is perhaps the D gene, given 5 matching bases. This receptor has the CDR3 CSVERGLNTEAFF. DNA sequence: TGCAGCGTTGAAAGGGGCCTGAACACTGAAGCTTTCTTT.